These T cell receptor beta chains were read from a single sample in a study of monozygotic twins with inflammatory bowel disease. TCRdb re-analyzed the 5' RACE reads; it lists each CDR3 protein once, without DNA. This repertoire comprises 420,000 or so distinct CDR3 sequences; its ten largest clones make up about 2.3%. The sequenced material came from blood. The receptors stem from a human donor with ulcerative colitis or Crohn's disease, or a healthy co-twin of an affected twin (not recorded which). CDR3s include the opening cysteine and the closing phenylalanine or tryptophan.

J gene,V gene,CDR3 protein
TRBJ2-6,TRBV2,CASSERGDRGLGANVLTF
TRBJ1-5,TRBV5-4,CASSLTGADQPQHF
TRBJ1-4,TRBV7-6,CASSRETTPNEKLFF
TRBJ2-5,TRBV19,CARLQGYQETQYF
TRBJ2-1,TRBV7-2,CASSLGGGAGEQFF
TRBJ1-1,TRBV18,CASSPKMDGPEAFF
TRBJ1-1,TRBV30,CAWSGADTEAFF
TRBJ1-2,TRBV4-1,CASSQDEGLRGKSNTF
TRBJ2-1,TRBV7-9,CASTPLAGGYNEQFF
TRBJ2-5,TRBV5-1,CASSFGTSGSQETQYF
TRBJ1-2,TRBV20-1,CSASGQGNYGYTF
TRBJ1-6,TRBV30,CASRDYTSSPLHF
TRBJ2-3,TRBV29-1,CSVDGLAGGPDTQYF
TRBJ1-3,TRBV11-2,CASSLPGGNTIYF
TRBJ2-1,TRBV11-3,CASSPRSGGQYNEQFF
TRBJ2-5,TRBV5-1,CASSVTGLEGETQYF
TRBJ2-1,TRBV19,CASRGGSGTSYNEQFF
TRBJ2-7,TRBV5-1,CASSGQGLYYEQYF
TRBJ2-1,TRBV7-6,CASSLNPGGFNEQFF
TRBJ2-7,TRBV7-8,CASSLVGRFEQYF
TRBJ2-7,TRBV6-2/TRBV6-3,CASSYPAGHGMQYF
TRBJ1-2,TRBV18,CASSSNRDGYTF
TRBJ1-1,TRBV11-2,CASSLDWGTGTYLNTEAFF
TRBJ2-3,TRBV11-2,CASSLEVGSASGTDTQYF
TRBJ1-1,TRBV10-3,CAISESSSGIDTEAFF
TRBJ1-2,TRBV6-1,CASSETGRTNLANYGYTF
TRBJ2-7,TRBV27,CASSSDSGYEQYF
TRBJ2-1,TRBV4-1,CASSQDKGNEQFF
TRBJ2-7,TRBV7-9,CASSRVRPSYEQYF
TRBJ2-1,TRBV20-1,CRGASYNEQFF
TRBJ2-1,TRBV9,CASSVVPSLSYNEQFF
TRBJ2-7,TRBV15,CATSRGQGVYEQYF
TRBJ2-2,TRBV20-1,CSATGTSGFTGELFF
TRBJ2-7,TRBV12-3/TRBV12-4,CASSPRDGGYEQYF
TRBJ2-2,TRBV15,CPFEIISGAGELFF